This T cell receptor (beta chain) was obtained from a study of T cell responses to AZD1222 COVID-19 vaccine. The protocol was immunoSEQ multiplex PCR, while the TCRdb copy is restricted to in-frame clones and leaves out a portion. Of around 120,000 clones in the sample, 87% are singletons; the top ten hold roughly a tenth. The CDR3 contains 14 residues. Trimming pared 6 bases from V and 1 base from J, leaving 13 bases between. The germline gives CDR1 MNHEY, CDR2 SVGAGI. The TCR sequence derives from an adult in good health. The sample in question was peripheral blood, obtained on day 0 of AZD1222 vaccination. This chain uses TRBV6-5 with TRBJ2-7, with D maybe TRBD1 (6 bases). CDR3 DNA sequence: TGTGCCAGCAGCCCGGGACATGCATCCTACGAGCAGTACTTC. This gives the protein CASSPGHASYEQYF.